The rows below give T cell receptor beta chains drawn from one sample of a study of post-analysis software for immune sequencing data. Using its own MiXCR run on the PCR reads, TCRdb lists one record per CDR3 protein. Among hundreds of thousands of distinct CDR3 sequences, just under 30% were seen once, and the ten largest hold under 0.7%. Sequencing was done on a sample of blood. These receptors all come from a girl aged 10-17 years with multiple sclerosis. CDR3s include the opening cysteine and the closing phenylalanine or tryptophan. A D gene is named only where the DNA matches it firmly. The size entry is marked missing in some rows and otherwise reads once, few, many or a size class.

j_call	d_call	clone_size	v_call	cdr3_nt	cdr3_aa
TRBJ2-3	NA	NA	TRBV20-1	TGCAGTGCTCGCCCACTGAACAGGGGGGGCGCAGATACGCAGTATTTT	CSARPLNRGGADTQYF
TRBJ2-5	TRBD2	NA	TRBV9	TGTGCCGGCAGCTCTAGCGGGAGTGGGACCCAGTACTTC	CAGSSSGSGTQYF
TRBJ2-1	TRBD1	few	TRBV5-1	TGCGCCAGCACCCGGGACAGGGTGGAAAATGAGCAGTTCTTC	CASTRDRVENEQFF
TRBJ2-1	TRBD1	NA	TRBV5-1	TGCGCCAGCAGCGTGATCCGGGACAGGGGAGCGAATGAGCAGTTCTTC	CASSVIRDRGANEQFF
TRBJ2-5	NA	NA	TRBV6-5	TGTGCCAGCAGCCACGAGTTCGATGGGGAGACCCAGTACTTC	CASSHEFDGETQYF
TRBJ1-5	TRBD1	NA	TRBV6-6	TGTGCCAGCAGTTACTTCGACAGGGGGGAATCCCAGCATTTT	CASSYFDRGESQHF
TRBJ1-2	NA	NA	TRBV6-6	TGTGCCAGCAGCCATCGGGAGTATGGCTACACCTTC	CASSHREYGYTF
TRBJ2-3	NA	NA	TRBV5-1	TGCGCCAGCAGCTTTGGATCCGATACGCAGTATTTT	CASSFGSDTQYF
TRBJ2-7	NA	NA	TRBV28	TGTGCCGGCAGTTTAAGGGGTCTACCACTCTACGAGCAGTACTTC	CAGSLRGLPLYEQYF
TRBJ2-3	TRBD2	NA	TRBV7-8	TGTGCCAGCAACGCGGGACTAGCGGGAGCTGTAGATACGCAGTATTTT	CASNAGLAGAVDTQYF
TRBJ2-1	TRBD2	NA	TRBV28	TGTGCCAGCAGACCTTCGACTAGCGGGTCTTACAATGAGCAGTTCTTC	CASRPSTSGSYNEQFF
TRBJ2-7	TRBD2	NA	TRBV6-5	TGTGCCAGCAACAAACGGGGGGTCAACGAGCAGTACTTC	CASNKRGVNEQYF
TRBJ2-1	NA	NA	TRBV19	TGTGCCAGCGCATCGATGTTCGGAGCAGGGTTCAATGAGCAGTTCTTC	CASASMFGAGFNEQFF
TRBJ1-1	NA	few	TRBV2	TGTGCCAGCAGGGTTGACAGGAACACTGAAGCTTTCTTT	CASRVDRNTEAFF
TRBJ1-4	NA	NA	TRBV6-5	TGTGCCAGCAGTTACTCGATTGCGACGGGGAATGAAAAACTGTTTTTT	CASSYSIATGNEKLFF
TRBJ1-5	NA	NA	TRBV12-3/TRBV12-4	TGTGCCAGCCGAGGAGGGCATAGCAATCAGCCCCAGCATTTT	CASRGGHSNQPQHF
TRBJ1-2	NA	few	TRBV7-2	TGTGCCAGCAGCTTAGCGGTGGCAGCGCGAGGTTTGAGTTACACCTTC	CASSLAVAARGLSYTF
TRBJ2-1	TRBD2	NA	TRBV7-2	TGTGCCAGCAGCTTAGCCCTCCCCGGGGGGACCTCCTACAATGAGCAGTTCTTC	CASSLALPGGTSYNEQFF
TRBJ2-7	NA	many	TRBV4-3	TGCGCCAGCAGCCAAGATCGTGGGGCCTACGAGCAGTACTTC	CASSQDRGAYEQYF
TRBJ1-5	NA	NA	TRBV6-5	TGTGCCAGCAGTTACGACCGCGATCAGCCCCAGCATTTT	CASSYDRDQPQHF
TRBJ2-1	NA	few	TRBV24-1	TGTGCCACCAGTCCCGGGGGAGGTGAGCAGTTCTTC	CATSPGGGEQFF
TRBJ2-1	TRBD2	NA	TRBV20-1	TGCAGTGCTCTACCGAAGACTAGCGGATTTTGCAATGAGCAGTTCTTC	CSALPKTSGFCNEQFF
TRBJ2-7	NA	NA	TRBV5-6	TGTGCCAGCAGCTCCCCCAGTGCTTACTCCTACGAGCAGTACTTC	CASSSPSAYSYEQYF